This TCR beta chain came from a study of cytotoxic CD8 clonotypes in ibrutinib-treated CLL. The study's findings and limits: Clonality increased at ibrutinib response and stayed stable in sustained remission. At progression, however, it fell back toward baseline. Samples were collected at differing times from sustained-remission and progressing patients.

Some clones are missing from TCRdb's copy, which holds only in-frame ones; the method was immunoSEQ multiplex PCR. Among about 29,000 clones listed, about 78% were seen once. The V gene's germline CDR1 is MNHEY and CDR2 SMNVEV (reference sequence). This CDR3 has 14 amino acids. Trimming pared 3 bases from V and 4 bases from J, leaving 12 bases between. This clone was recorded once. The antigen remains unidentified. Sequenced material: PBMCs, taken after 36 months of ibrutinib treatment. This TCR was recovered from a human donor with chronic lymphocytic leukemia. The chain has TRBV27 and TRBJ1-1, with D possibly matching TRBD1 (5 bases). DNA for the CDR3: TGTGCCAGCAGTTTGGAGGGGCGCGTCACTGAAGCTTTCTTT. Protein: CASSLEGRVTEAFF.